A single sample is the source of the 7 T cell receptor beta chains below, sequenced in a study of molecular identifiers for immune sequencing clone quantification. TCRdb fed the PCR reads into MiXCR, producing one record per CDR3 protein. The sample has 45,000 to 55,000 distinct CDR3 sequences, roughly a third seen once. The sample was naive CD8+ T cells from blood, with Jurkat cell RNA spiked in. The subset: FACS-sorted CD8+CD4-CCR7+CD45RA+ naive T cells. The receptors were gathered from a human donor in good health. Some libraries in this study had Jurkat cell RNA spiked in.

Note on this clonotype: A read error may explain this, as a much larger clone is one base away. V and J are TRBV19 and TRBJ1-1; maybe TRBD1 (5 bases). Trimming shortened V by 3 bases and J by 3 bases, and 11 bases separated the two germline ends. The germline gives CDR1 LNHDA, CDR2 SQIVND (reference sequence). The CDR3 length is 14 residues. In DNA, the CDR3 is TGTGCCAGTAGTATTTATGAAGGGGACACTGAAGCTTTCTTT. It specifies CASSIYEGDTEAFF.

V gene TRBV6-2 or TRBV6-3 combines with J gene TRBJ2-3; D is ambiguous. V was pared by 0 bases and J by 3 bases, with 10 bases between. The CDR3 loop spans 15 amino acids. CDR1 and CDR2 (germline): MNHEY, SVGEGT. CDR3 residues: CASSYSSGVTDTQYF. CDR3 bases: TGTGCCAGCAGTTACTCCTCCGGAGTTACAGATACGCAGTATTTT.

The table lists this clonotype with many counts. The V gene is TRBV19, the J gene TRBJ1-5, with D hard to call. This CDR3 comprises 16 residues. Per germline, CDR1 LNHDA and CDR2 SQIVND (reference sequence). Trimming left V 3 bases short and J 0 bases short, with 12 bases between. The CDR3, as DNA: TGTGCCAGTAGTATGTCGGGAGGACTTAGCAATCAGCCCCAGCATTTT. Amino acids: CASSMSGGLSNQPQHF.

This clonotype appeared a few times. This CDR3 is CASSLTSGRADTQYF. For the CDR3, the DNA is TGTGCCAGCAGCTTAACTAGCGGGAGGGCAGATACGCAGTATTTT. The chain links TRBV7-3 to TRBJ2-3; 11 nucleotides match TRBD2. Germline CDR1 reads SGHTA; CDR2 reads FQGTGA. This CDR3 contains 15 residues. The trim removed 0 bases at V and 4 bases at J, leaving 0 bases unmatched.

This clonotype was picked up a small number of times. The chain carries TRBV28 and TRBJ2-2; D may match TRBD1 or TRBD2 (5 bases each). This CDR3 has 12 residues. The ends were cut back, 10 bases at V and 9 bases at J, with 15 bases in the middle. Germline V gene lookup returns CDR1 MDHEN and CDR2 SYDVKM. The CDR3 loop is CAISGTSWELFF. The CDR3 DNA reads as TGTGCCATCTCTGGGACGAGTTGGGAGCTGTTTTTT.

A note on this clonotype: A much bigger clone sits one base away, suggesting this may be a read error. This chain joins TRBV7-2 and TRBJ1-1; TRBD1 agrees at 10 bases. The CDR3 consists of 16 residues. Germline V gene data show CDR1 as SGHTA and CDR2 as FQGNSA. Losses at the gene ends were 3 bases for V and 5 bases for J; bases not matched to a gene: 9. CDR3 sequence: CASSFVYDRGLTEAFF. The CDR3, as DNA: TGTGCCAGCAGCTTTGTCTACGACAGGGGGCTTACTGAAGCTTTCTTT.

This clonotype is medium-sized. The genes are TRBV19 and TRBJ2-1, with unresolved D. V was trimmed by 3 bases and J by 6 bases, leaving 12 bases between them. This CDR3 comprises 14 residues. Germline V CDR1 and CDR2: LNHDA, SQIVND (reference sequence). The CDR3 loop is CASSIIAEANEQFF. CDR3 coding DNA: TGTGCCAGTAGTATTATCGCGGAAGCCAATGAGCAGTTCTTC.